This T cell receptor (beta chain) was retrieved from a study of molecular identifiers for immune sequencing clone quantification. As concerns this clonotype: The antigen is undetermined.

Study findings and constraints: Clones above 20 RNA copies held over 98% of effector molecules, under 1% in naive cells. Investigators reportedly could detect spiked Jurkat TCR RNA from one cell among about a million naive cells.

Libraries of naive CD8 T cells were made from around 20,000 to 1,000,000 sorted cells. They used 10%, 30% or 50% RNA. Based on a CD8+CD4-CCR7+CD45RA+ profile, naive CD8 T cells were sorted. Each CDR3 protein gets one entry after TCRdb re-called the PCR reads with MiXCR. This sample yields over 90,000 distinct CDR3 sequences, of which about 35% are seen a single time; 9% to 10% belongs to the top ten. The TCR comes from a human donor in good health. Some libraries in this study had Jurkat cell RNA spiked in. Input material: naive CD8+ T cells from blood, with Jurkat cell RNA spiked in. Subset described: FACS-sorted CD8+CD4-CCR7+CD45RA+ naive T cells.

The CDR3 loop is CSGTTGLGEKLFF. CDR3 in DNA: TGCAGCGGGACCACAGGGTTGGGTGAAAAACTGTTTTTT. The chain carries TRBV29-1 and TRBJ1-4; maybe TRBD1 (6 bases). Trimming took off 7 bases at V and 7 bases at J, with 16 bases between the two ends. Germline CDR1 and CDR2: SQVTM and ANQGSEA. This CDR3 comprises 13 residues.